These T cell receptor beta chains were read from a single sample in a study of blood T cell repertoires in COVID-19. Data came from immunoSEQ multiplex PCR; TCRdb stores just in-frame clones and leaves some out. The sample contains about 290,000 clones, around four fifths of which appear only once. The sequenced sample was peripheral blood. These receptors all stem from a woman aged 50 to 60 with active or convalescent COVID-19. CDR3s include the opening cysteine and the closing phenylalanine or tryptophan. Each record gives: D gene, V gene, J gene, clone size, CDR3 protein, CDR3 DNA. D genes are given only for firm matches. Clone size is not always given. Where it is, it says once, few, many or a class for expanded clones.

d_call: TRBD2; v_call: TRBV7-2; j_call: TRBJ2-1; clone_size: few; cdr3_aa: CASSLAVSGGGYNEQFF; cdr3_nt: TGTGCCAGCAGCTTAGCGGTTTCGGGAGGGGGTTACAATGAGCAGTTCTTC
d_call: .; v_call: TRBV2; j_call: TRBJ1-4; clone_size: .; cdr3_aa: CASSGRGGGQNEKLFF; cdr3_nt: TGTGCCAGCAGTGGACGAGGGGGGGGCCAAAATGAAAAACTGTTTTTT
d_call: .; v_call: TRBV28; j_call: TRBJ1-5; clone_size: .; cdr3_aa: CASSRQGASNQPQHF; cdr3_nt: TGTGCCAGCAGTCGTCAGGGCGCAAGCAATCAGCCCCAGCATTTT
d_call: .; v_call: TRBV11-2; j_call: TRBJ2-2; clone_size: .; cdr3_aa: CASSTGTGELFF; cdr3_nt: TGTGCCAGCAGTACGGGGACCGGGGAGCTGTTTTTT
d_call: .; v_call: TRBV12-5; j_call: TRBJ2-7; clone_size: .; cdr3_aa: CASGAGAKVHEQYF; cdr3_nt: TGTGCTAGTGGTGCAGGGGCCAAAGTCCACGAGCAGTACTTC
d_call: .; v_call: TRBV30; j_call: TRBJ1-5; clone_size: .; cdr3_aa: CAWNVGGNQPQHF; cdr3_nt: TGTGCCTGGAATGTGGGGGGGAATCAGCCCCAGCATTTT
d_call: .; v_call: TRBV5-6; j_call: TRBJ2-7; clone_size: .; cdr3_aa: CASSLQAYEQYF; cdr3_nt: TGTGCCAGCAGCTTACAGGCCTACGAGCAGTACTTC
d_call: TRBD1; v_call: TRBV27; j_call: TRBJ1-2; clone_size: .; cdr3_aa: CATSRQGLYGYTF; cdr3_nt: TGTGCCACCTCACGACAGGGTCTCTATGGCTACACCTTC
d_call: TRBD2; v_call: TRBV27; j_call: TRBJ2-7; clone_size: .; cdr3_aa: CASSVRASGRDEQYF; cdr3_nt: TGTGCCAGCAGTGTCCGGGCGAGCGGGAGGGACGAGCAGTACTTC
d_call: .; v_call: TRBV6-1; j_call: TRBJ2-5; clone_size: .; cdr3_aa: CASSVRLGPEFETQYF; cdr3_nt: TGTGCCAGCAGTGTCCGACTAGGTCCGGAATTTGAGACCCAGTACTTC
d_call: TRBD2; v_call: TRBV6-1; j_call: TRBJ2-1; clone_size: .; cdr3_aa: CASSERAGEWLYNEQFF; cdr3_nt: TGTGCCAGCAGTGAACGAGCGGGAGAGTGGCTCTACAATGAGCAGTTCTTC
d_call: .; v_call: TRBV29-1; j_call: TRBJ2-3; clone_size: .; cdr3_aa: CSVGGPRRGDTQYF; cdr3_nt: TGCAGCGTTGGAGGTCCCAGGAGGGGAGATACGCAGTATTTT
d_call: .; v_call: TRBV2; j_call: TRBJ1-1; clone_size: .; cdr3_aa: CASSAGRGGTEAFF; cdr3_nt: TGTGCCAGCAGTGCCGGGCGGGGTGGGACTGAAGCTTTCTTT
d_call: .; v_call: TRBV19; j_call: TRBJ2-1; clone_size: .; cdr3_aa: CASSRRGDNEQFF; cdr3_nt: TGTGCCAGTAGTCGGCGGGGAGACAATGAGCAGTTCTTC
d_call: .; v_call: TRBV3-1/TRBV3-2; j_call: TRBJ2-7; clone_size: few; cdr3_aa: CASSQTLSSYEQYF; cdr3_nt: TGTGCCAGCAGCCAGACTCTCAGCTCCTACGAGCAGTACTTC
d_call: .; v_call: TRBV2; j_call: TRBJ2-7; clone_size: .; cdr3_aa: CASTAFDFSTVEQYF; cdr3_nt: TGTGCCAGCACGGCGTTCGACTTCTCGACGGTCGAGCAGTACTTC
d_call: TRBD1; v_call: TRBV6-5; j_call: TRBJ2-1; clone_size: .; cdr3_aa: CASRSGQGVYNEQFF; cdr3_nt: TGTGCCAGCAGGTCGGGACAGGGGGTCTACAATGAGCAGTTCTTC
d_call: TRBD2; v_call: TRBV24-1; j_call: TRBJ2-1; clone_size: .; cdr3_aa: CATSEAGTGPGLAAYNEQFF; cdr3_nt: TGTGCCACCAGTGAAGCCGGGACAGGTCCGGGACTAGCGGCCTATAATGAGCAGTTCTTC
d_call: TRBD2; v_call: TRBV11-3; j_call: TRBJ2-1; clone_size: .; cdr3_aa: CASSPGLAGRSEQFF; cdr3_nt: TGTGCCAGCAGCCCCGGACTAGCGGGGCGCAGTGAGCAGTTCTTC
d_call: TRBD1; v_call: TRBV5-1; j_call: TRBJ1-1; clone_size: .; cdr3_aa: CASSFSGTGNTEAFF; cdr3_nt: TGCGCCAGCAGCTTCTCCGGGACAGGGAACACTGAAGCTTTCTTT
d_call: TRBD2; v_call: TRBV19; j_call: TRBJ2-7; clone_size: .; cdr3_aa: CASSRGLRPYEQYF; cdr3_nt: TGTGCCAGTAGTAGGGGACTACGACCCTACGAGCAGTACTTC
d_call: TRBD1; v_call: TRBV27; j_call: TRBJ1-6; clone_size: few; cdr3_aa: CASRSLETGPSHYSPLHF; cdr3_nt: TGTGCCAGCAGAAGCCTCGAGACAGGGCCCTCTCATTATTCACCCCTCCACTTT
d_call: .; v_call: TRBV5-6; j_call: TRBJ1-1; clone_size: .; cdr3_aa: CASTLVGGSEAFF; cdr3_nt: TGTGCCAGCACCTTGGTGGGGGGTTCTGAAGCTTTCTTT
d_call: TRBD2; v_call: TRBV5-6; j_call: TRBJ2-1; clone_size: .; cdr3_aa: CASSSMGLAGINEQFF; cdr3_nt: TGTGCCAGCAGCTCGATGGGACTAGCGGGGATAAATGAGCAGTTCTTC
d_call: .; v_call: TRBV5-4; j_call: TRBJ1-2; clone_size: once; cdr3_aa: CASSLERQRTSANYGYTF; cdr3_nt: TGTGCCAGCAGCTTGGAGCGGCAGAGAACCTCAGCCAACTATGGCTACACCTTC
d_call: TRBD2; v_call: TRBV3-1/TRBV3-2; j_call: TRBJ2-3; clone_size: .; cdr3_aa: CASSQDAEEGTSVTESTDTQYF; cdr3_nt: TGTGCCAGCAGCCAAGATGCGGAAGAAGGGACTAGCGTTACCGAAAGCACAGATACGCAGTATTTT
d_call: .; v_call: TRBV9; j_call: TRBJ2-1; clone_size: .; cdr3_aa: CASSARAGYNEQFF; cdr3_nt: TGTGCCAGCAGCGCCAGGGCGGGATACAATGAGCAGTTCTTC
d_call: TRBD1; v_call: TRBV30; j_call: TRBJ1-1; clone_size: few; cdr3_aa: CALNPTGGWPEAFF; cdr3_nt: TGTGCCTTAAACCCCACAGGGGGATGGCCTGAAGCTTTCTTT
d_call: .; v_call: TRBV7-2; j_call: TRBJ2-2; clone_size: .; cdr3_aa: CASSLAGGKVTGELFF; cdr3_nt: TGTGCCAGCAGCTTAGCTGGGGGGAAGGTCACCGGGGAGCTGTTTTTT
d_call: .; v_call: TRBV18; j_call: TRBJ1-2; clone_size: once; cdr3_aa: CASRGANYGYTF; cdr3_nt: TGTGCCAGCCGGGGGGCTAACTATGGCTACACCTTC
d_call: TRBD2; v_call: TRBV9; j_call: TRBJ2-5; clone_size: once; cdr3_aa: CASSVGGQLQETQYF; cdr3_nt: TGTGCCAGCAGCGTGGGAGGGCAGCTCCAAGAGACCCAGTACTTC
d_call: TRBD2; v_call: TRBV7-8; j_call: TRBJ2-1; clone_size: once; cdr3_aa: CASSLARTSGIGVGEQFF; cdr3_nt: TGTGCCAGCAGCTTAGCCCGGACTAGCGGGATTGGGGTGGGTGAGCAGTTCTTC
d_call: .; v_call: TRBV2; j_call: TRBJ1-1; clone_size: once; cdr3_aa: CASSEGGTEAFF; cdr3_nt: TGTGCCAGCAGTGAGGGGGGAACTGAAGCTTTCTTT
d_call: TRBD2; v_call: TRBV29-1; j_call: TRBJ2-2; clone_size: .; cdr3_aa: CSVGLTSSTGELFF; cdr3_nt: TGCAGCGTTGGTTTGACTAGCTCCACCGGGGAGCTGTTTTTT
d_call: TRBD1; v_call: TRBV6-2/TRBV6-3; j_call: TRBJ1-1; clone_size: .; cdr3_aa: CASSYKRGTGGRGTEAFF; cdr3_nt: TGTGCCAGCAGTTACAAGCGAGGGACAGGGGGACGGGGCACTGAAGCTTTCTTT
d_call: .; v_call: TRBV28; j_call: TRBJ2-7; clone_size: .; cdr3_aa: CASSLAVGYEQYF; cdr3_nt: TGTGCCAGCAGTCTAGCCGTCGGGTACGAGCAGTACTTC
d_call: TRBD1; v_call: TRBV18; j_call: TRBJ2-2; clone_size: once; cdr3_aa: CASSPLTGTGGRELFF; cdr3_nt: TGTGCCAGCTCACCTTTAACCGGGACAGGGGGCCGGGAGCTGTTTTTT
d_call: .; v_call: TRBV29-1; j_call: TRBJ2-5; clone_size: .; cdr3_aa: CSVDQGETQYF; cdr3_nt: TGCAGCGTTGACCAGGGCGAGACCCAGTACTTC
d_call: .; v_call: TRBV7-6; j_call: TRBJ2-1; clone_size: .; cdr3_aa: CATGRDSNNEQFF; cdr3_nt: TGTGCCACCGGGAGGGACAGCAACAATGAGCAGTTCTTC
d_call: .; v_call: TRBV28; j_call: TRBJ1-5; clone_size: .; cdr3_aa: CASTQGPPRGQPQHF; cdr3_nt: TGTGCCAGCACCCAGGGGCCCCCAAGAGGTCAGCCCCAGCATTTT
d_call: .; v_call: TRBV6-5; j_call: TRBJ2-7; clone_size: .; cdr3_aa: CASSYGRVAYEQYF; cdr3_nt: TGTGCCAGCAGTTATGGTCGAGTAGCCTACGAGCAGTACTTC
d_call: TRBD2; v_call: TRBV6-2/TRBV6-3; j_call: TRBJ2-1; clone_size: .; cdr3_aa: CASSYSTGLAGGNSYNEQFF; cdr3_nt: TGTGCCAGCAGTTACTCGACAGGACTAGCGGGAGGGAACTCCTACAATGAGCAGTTCTTC
d_call: TRBD1; v_call: TRBV15; j_call: TRBJ1-3; clone_size: .; cdr3_aa: CATSTGQQPSGNTIYF; cdr3_nt: TGTGCCACCAGCACGGGACAGCAGCCCTCTGGAAACACCATATATTTT
d_call: .; v_call: TRBV21-1; j_call: TRBJ1-5; clone_size: .; cdr3_aa: CASSTRTGTGYNQPQHF; cdr3_nt: TGTGCCAGCAGCACCCGAACCGGGACAGGGTACAATCAGCCCCAGCATTTT
d_call: TRBD1; v_call: TRBV7-2; j_call: TRBJ2-5; clone_size: .; cdr3_aa: CASSWVRGRETQYF; cdr3_nt: TGTGCCAGCAGCTGGGTCAGGGGGCGGGAGACCCAGTACTTC
d_call: TRBD1; v_call: TRBV7-9; j_call: TRBJ2-6; clone_size: .; cdr3_aa: CASSQRTGGVSGANVLTF; cdr3_nt: TGTGCCAGCAGCCAACGGACAGGGGGCGTCTCTGGGGCCAACGTCCTGACTTTC
d_call: TRBD1; v_call: TRBV18; j_call: TRBJ1-3; clone_size: once; cdr3_aa: CASSPSGGYGNTIYF; cdr3_nt: TGTGCCAGCTCACCATCAGGGGGCTATGGAAACACCATATATTTT
d_call: .; v_call: TRBV5-5; j_call: TRBJ2-5; clone_size: .; cdr3_aa: CASSLIAAPQETQYF; cdr3_nt: TGTGCCAGCAGCTTGATAGCGGCTCCCCAAGAGACCCAGTACTTC